The rows below give T cell receptor beta chains drawn from one sample of a study of cytomegalovirus exposure and HLA in healthy donors. Only in-frame clones appear in the TCRdb table, and some are missing; sequencing was by immunoSEQ multiplex PCR. The data contain fewer than 85,000 clones, roughly four fifths of them singletons. Sequencing was carried out using PBMCs. These receptors were obtained from a male donor in good health and CMV-seropositive. The CDR3 runs from the conserved cysteine through the conserved F or W. The D gene is left open where the match is weak. Size values are once, few and many counts, or a class for expanded clones, and some rows have none.

V gene: TRBV7-6; D gene: .; J gene: TRBJ2-1; clone size: .; CDR3 protein: CASSLVSGSYEQFF; CDR3 DNA: TGTGCCAGCAGCTTAGTAAGCGGCAGCTATGAGCAGTTCTTC
V gene: TRBV6-1; D gene: TRBD1; J gene: TRBJ2-7; clone size: .; CDR3 protein: CASSGGTGVVYEQYF; CDR3 DNA: TGTGCCAGCAGTGGTGGGACAGGCGTTGTCTACGAGCAGTACTTC
V gene: TRBV27; D gene: TRBD2; J gene: TRBJ2-1; clone size: .; CDR3 protein: CASSYSSGIEPYNEQFF; CDR3 DNA: TGTGCCAGCAGTTATTCTAGCGGGATAGAACCTTACAATGAGCAGTTCTTC
V gene: TRBV25-1; D gene: TRBD1; J gene: TRBJ2-5; clone size: .; CDR3 protein: CASSESGRGRETQYF; CDR3 DNA: TGTGCCAGCAGTGAATCGGGCAGGGGGAGAGAGACCCAGTACTTC
V gene: TRBV6-1; D gene: TRBD1; J gene: TRBJ2-7; clone size: .; CDR3 protein: CASKSDREPPYEQYF; CDR3 DNA: TGTGCCAGCAAAAGCGACAGGGAGCCCCCCTACGAGCAGTACTTC
V gene: TRBV7-9; D gene: .; J gene: TRBJ2-7; clone size: .; CDR3 protein: CASSPGGAASYEQYF; CDR3 DNA: TGTGCCAGCAGCCCTGGGGGCGCCGCCTCCTACGAGCAGTACTTC
V gene: TRBV2; D gene: TRBD2; J gene: TRBJ2-5; clone size: .; CDR3 protein: CASRQTSGTQETQYF; CDR3 DNA: TGTGCCAGCAGACAGACTAGCGGGACTCAAGAGACCCAGTACTTC
V gene: TRBV7-2; D gene: .; J gene: TRBJ1-6; clone size: .; CDR3 protein: CASSLRAPGVSYNSPLHF; CDR3 DNA: TGTGCCAGCAGCTTAAGGGCACCGGGGGTTTCCTATAATTCACCCCTCCACTTT
V gene: TRBV18; D gene: TRBD2; J gene: TRBJ2-1; clone size: .; CDR3 protein: CASSPGTSGSYNEQFF; CDR3 DNA: TGTGCCAGCTCACCGGGGACTAGCGGCTCCTACAATGAGCAGTTCTTC
V gene: TRBV19; D gene: TRBD1; J gene: TRBJ1-1; clone size: .; CDR3 protein: CASRQTGGQRENTEAFF; CDR3 DNA: TGTGCCAGTAGGCAAACCGGGGGACAGAGAGAGAACACTGAAGCTTTCTTT
V gene: TRBV27; D gene: TRBD1; J gene: TRBJ2-2; clone size: once; CDR3 protein: CASTFKTGGTGELFF; CDR3 DNA: TGTGCCAGCACCTTTAAGACAGGGGGAACCGGGGAGCTGTTTTTT
V gene: TRBV28; D gene: TRBD1; J gene: TRBJ1-2; clone size: .; CDR3 protein: CASSLWVTGAGGYTF; CDR3 DNA: TGTGCCAGCAGTTTATGGGTGACAGGGGCCGGAGGCTACACCTTC
V gene: TRBV30; D gene: TRBD1; J gene: TRBJ1-3; clone size: once; CDR3 protein: CAWSTKGQGVNTIYF; CDR3 DNA: TGTGCCTGGAGTACGAAGGGACAGGGGGTCAACACCATATATTTT
V gene: TRBV5-1; D gene: .; J gene: TRBJ2-2; clone size: .; CDR3 protein: CASSLGHSNTGELFF; CDR3 DNA: TGCGCCAGCAGCTTGGGACATTCGAACACCGGGGAGCTGTTTTTT
V gene: TRBV11-2; D gene: .; J gene: TRBJ2-1; clone size: .; CDR3 protein: CASSSGRAQFF; CDR3 DNA: TGTGCCAGCAGCTCTGGGCGGGCGCAGTTCTTC
V gene: TRBV5-1; D gene: TRBD2; J gene: TRBJ2-7; clone size: .; CDR3 protein: CASRHSGSPYEQYF; CDR3 DNA: TGCGCCAGCAGACATAGCGGGAGCCCCTACGAGCAGTACTTC
V gene: TRBV4-2; D gene: .; J gene: TRBJ2-5; clone size: .; CDR3 protein: CASSQNTGPETQYF; CDR3 DNA: TGTGCCAGCAGCCAAAACACAGGGCCGGAGACCCAGTACTTC
V gene: TRBV30; D gene: .; J gene: TRBJ1-5; clone size: .; CDR3 protein: CAWNQNRGYNQPQHF; CDR3 DNA: TGTGCCTGGAATCAAAACCGGGGGTACAATCAGCCCCAGCATTTT
V gene: TRBV12-5; D gene: TRBD1; J gene: TRBJ2-1; clone size: .; CDR3 protein: CASGSSPGTGTYNEQFF; CDR3 DNA: TGTGCTAGTGGTTCTTCGCCCGGGACAGGAACCTACAATGAGCAGTTCTTC
V gene: TRBV4-2; D gene: TRBD2; J gene: TRBJ2-2; clone size: .; CDR3 protein: CASSQDPGGVAAGELFF; CDR3 DNA: TGTGCCAGCAGCCAAGATCCGGGGGGAGTCGCGGCCGGGGAGCTGTTTTTT
V gene: TRBV27; D gene: .; J gene: TRBJ1-6; clone size: .; CDR3 protein: CASSLSIGGPNSPLHF; CDR3 DNA: TGTGCCAGCAGTTTATCGATAGGGGGTCCTAATTCACCCCTCCACTTT
V gene: TRBV18; D gene: .; J gene: TRBJ1-5; clone size: once; CDR3 protein: CASSPTYSNQPQHF; CDR3 DNA: TGTGCCAGCTCACCGACTTATAGCAATCAGCCCCAGCATTTT
V gene: TRBV11-2; D gene: TRBD2; J gene: TRBJ2-2; clone size: .; CDR3 protein: CASSLKAGAGELFF; CDR3 DNA: TGTGCCAGCAGCTTAAAGGCGGGGGCCGGGGAGCTGTTTTTT
V gene: TRBV9; D gene: TRBD1; J gene: TRBJ2-7; clone size: .; CDR3 protein: CASSAAGDRGRDEQYF; CDR3 DNA: TGTGCCAGCAGCGCCGCGGGGGACAGGGGGCGGGACGAGCAGTACTTC
V gene: TRBV4-1; D gene: TRBD2; J gene: TRBJ2-2; clone size: few; CDR3 protein: CASSQPAGGGGASTGELFF; CDR3 DNA: TGCGCCAGCAGCCAACCAGCCGGCGGGGGAGGAGCCTCGACCGGGGAGCTGTTTTTT
V gene: TRBV27; D gene: TRBD1; J gene: TRBJ2-2; clone size: .; CDR3 protein: CASSRTGGTGELFF; CDR3 DNA: TGTGCCAGCAGTCGGACAGGGGGGACCGGGGAGCTGTTTTTT
V gene: TRBV10-1; D gene: .; J gene: TRBJ2-1; clone size: .; CDR3 protein: CASSESEESGNEQFF; CDR3 DNA: TGCGCCAGCAGTGAGTCGGAGGAAAGCGGCAATGAGCAGTTCTTC
V gene: TRBV7-2; D gene: .; J gene: TRBJ2-3; clone size: .; CDR3 protein: CASSLMASPSTDTQYF; CDR3 DNA: TGTGCCAGCAGCTTAATGGCTAGCCCTAGCACAGATACGCAGTATTTT
V gene: TRBV7-3; D gene: TRBD2; J gene: TRBJ2-2; clone size: .; CDR3 protein: CASSLEGLAGTGELFF; CDR3 DNA: TGTGCCAGCAGCTTGGAGGGACTAGCGGGTACCGGGGAGCTGTTTTTT
V gene: TRBV2; D gene: TRBD1; J gene: TRBJ1-5; clone size: .; CDR3 protein: CASTLGGFSNQPQHF; CDR3 DNA: TGTGCCAGCACTTTAGGGGGCTTTTCCAATCAGCCCCAGCATTTT
V gene: TRBV18; D gene: .; J gene: TRBJ2-7; clone size: .; CDR3 protein: CASSPLTTGFYEQYF; CDR3 DNA: TGTGCCAGCTCACCACTTACTACAGGATTCTACGAGCAGTACTTC
V gene: TRBV18; D gene: TRBD2; J gene: TRBJ2-5; clone size: .; CDR3 protein: CASSGRRNQETQYF; CDR3 DNA: TGTGCCAGTAGCGGGAGGAGGAACCAAGAGACCCAGTACTTC
V gene: TRBV19; D gene: TRBD1; J gene: TRBJ2-7; clone size: .; CDR3 protein: CASSKEGAGEQYF; CDR3 DNA: TGTGCCAGTAGTAAAGAGGGGGCAGGCGAGCAGTACTTC
V gene: TRBV6-5; D gene: TRBD1; J gene: TRBJ1-4; clone size: .; CDR3 protein: CASSKGGQIELFF; CDR3 DNA: TGTGCCAGCAGCAAAGGGGGACAGATAGAACTGTTTTTT
V gene: TRBV28; D gene: TRBD1; J gene: TRBJ1-4; clone size: .; CDR3 protein: CASSLGTGGGWEKLFF; CDR3 DNA: TGTGCCAGCAGTTTGGGGACAGGGGGTGGTTGGGAAAAACTGTTTTTT
V gene: TRBV6-1; D gene: .; J gene: TRBJ1-4; clone size: .; CDR3 protein: CASSGWQANEKLFF; CDR3 DNA: TGTGCCAGCAGTGGGTGGCAGGCTAATGAAAAACTGTTTTTT
V gene: TRBV27; D gene: TRBD2; J gene: TRBJ2-2; clone size: once; CDR3 protein: CASSKLAGGPRTGELFF; CDR3 DNA: TGTGCCAGCAGCAAATTAGCGGGGGGCCCCCGCACCGGGGAGCTGTTTTTT
V gene: TRBV25-1; D gene: .; J gene: TRBJ2-3; clone size: .; CDR3 protein: CASSGDKGADTQYF; CDR3 DNA: TGTGCCAGCAGTGGGGACAAGGGGGCAGATACGCAGTATTTT
V gene: TRBV27; D gene: .; J gene: TRBJ2-5; clone size: .; CDR3 protein: CASSITQQETQYF; CDR3 DNA: TGTGCCAGCAGCATTACGCAGCAAGAGACCCAGTACTTC
V gene: TRBV5-1; D gene: .; J gene: TRBJ2-5; clone size: .; CDR3 protein: CASSLTPPRETQYF; CDR3 DNA: TGCGCCAGCAGCTTAACCCCCCCCAGGGAGACCCAGTACTTC
V gene: TRBV7-2; D gene: TRBD1; J gene: TRBJ1-1; clone size: .; CDR3 protein: CASSSRQGATEAFF; CDR3 DNA: TGTGCCAGCAGCTCACGACAGGGGGCCACTGAAGCTTTCTTT
V gene: TRBV28; D gene: .; J gene: TRBJ1-1; clone size: .; CDR3 protein: CASTPRGTEAFF; CDR3 DNA: TGTGCCAGCACCCCCCGGGGAACTGAAGCTTTCTTT
V gene: TRBV5-6; D gene: .; J gene: TRBJ1-1; clone size: .; CDR3 protein: CASSLAVSEAFF; CDR3 DNA: TGTGCCAGCAGCTTGGCGGTGTCTGAAGCTTTCTTT